These 21 T cell receptor beta chains share one sample of origin, sequenced in a study of PD-1 blockade in classical Hodgkin lymphoma. Using immunoSEQ multiplex PCR, the repertoire was profiled, and TCRdb retains in-frame clones only, with some absent. Of 4,900 or so clones in the sample, 63% were seen once. Every patient had relapsed following autologous stem cell transplantation, and cohorts differed in brentuximab vedotin exposure. The sequences come from peripheral blood mononuclear cells (PBMCs), collected at baseline. Receptor source: a human donor with classical Hodgkin lymphoma.

This chain connects TRBV7-3 to TRBJ2-2, with TRBD2 matching over 9 bases. CDR1 is SGHTA and CDR2 is FQGTGA in the germline V gene. V was pared by 11 bases and J by 2 bases, with 9 bases of the junction left unmatched. This CDR3 is 15 amino acids long. In DNA, the CDR3 is TGTGCCGGATTCCAGCGGGAGGATAACACCGGGGAGCTGTTTTTT. Protein: CAGFQREDNTGELFF.

The chain combines TRBV5-4 with TRBJ2-1, with 7 positions matching TRBD2. Germline CDR1 is SGHNT and CDR2 is YYREEE (reference sequence). V gave up 3 bases and J gave up 4 bases; unmatched junction bases: 7. The CDR3 sequence is 15 residues long. The CDR3 DNA reads TGTGCCAGCAGCTCCCCTGGGGGGGGGTACAATGAGCAGTTCTTC. This encodes CASSSPGGGYNEQFF.

V is TRBV9 and J is TRBJ1-3; perhaps TRBD1 as D (5 bases). Trimming pared 3 bases from V and 7 bases from J, leaving 14 bases between. Germline-derived CDR1 and CDR2 are SGDLS and YYNGEE. The CDR3 spans 14 residues. The CDR3 DNA reads as TGTGCCAGCAGCGCGGGACTCCTTGGGAACACCATATATTTT. Protein sequence: CASSAGLLGNTIYF.

This chain connects TRBV6-5 to TRBJ2-1; no firm D call. Trimming left V 5 bases short and J 8 bases short, with 10 bases between. The germline V gene has CDR1 MNHEY and CDR2 SVGAGI. CDR3 length equals 12 residues. The CDR3 DNA reads as TGTGCCAGCAGTACGCCCCTCCATGAGCAGTTCTTC. Translation gives CASSTPLHEQFF.

This chain joins TRBV4-1 and TRBJ1-4; D is uncertain. CDR3 length equals 18 residues. The ends were cut back, 0 bases at V and 0 bases at J, with 14 bases in the middle. The germline V gene has CDR1 MGHRA and CDR2 YSYEKL. For the CDR3, the DNA is TGCGCCAGCAGCCAAGATCAAGTGGCAAGGGCAACTAATGAAAAACTGTTTTTT. This gives the protein CASSQDQVARATNEKLFF.

This clone has only a few counts. This rearrangement joins TRBV28 to TRBJ2-7, with D unclear. Trimming left V 6 bases short and J 3 bases short, with 9 bases between. This CDR3 has 12 amino acids. Germline V gene lookup returns CDR1 MDHEN and CDR2 SYDVKM. CDR3 region: CASSRARYEQYF. CDR3 coding DNA: TGTGCCAGCAGCCGAGCGCGCTACGAGCAGTACTTC.

The chain links TRBV28 to TRBJ2-5; no firm D call. The ends were cut back, 1 base at V and 2 bases at J, with 8 bases in the middle. The germline CDR1 and CDR2 sequences are MDHEN and SYDVKM. The CDR3 runs 14 residues. CDR3 residues: CASSLSPRQETQYF. The DNA of the CDR3 is TGTGCCAGCAGTTTATCCCCCCGGCAAGAGACCCAGTACTTC.

The chain combines TRBV6-5 with TRBJ2-7; unclear D gene. The CDR3 loop spans 12 amino acids. Germline V gene sequence: CDR1 MNHEY, CDR2 SVGAGI. V was shortened by 7 bases and J by 3 bases, with 10 bases between the two germline ends. DNA of the CDR3: TGTGCCAGCAAAAGTAATGGCTACGAGCAGTACTTC. The encoded protein is CASKSNGYEQYF.

As DNA, the CDR3 is TGTGCCAGCAGCCAGGAGAACACAGATACGCAGTATTTT. It is translated as CASSQENTDTQYF. This sequence joins TRBV14 and TRBJ2-3; D gene uncertain. The CDR3 extends over 13 amino acids. From germline, CDR1 is SGHDN and CDR2 FVKESK. V gave up 3 bases and J gave up 2 bases, with 6 bases separating them.

The chain is built from TRBV28 and TRBJ1-3; D gene unclear. In germline, CDR1 is MDHEN, CDR2 SYDVKM. The V gene lost 5 bases and the J gene lost 2 bases, with 10 bases spanning the gap. This CDR3 spans 14 amino acids. The CDR3 here is CASSPQRPGNTIYF. DNA for the CDR3: TGTGCCAGCAGTCCGCAGAGGCCTGGAAACACCATATATTTT. The whole variable domain, filled in from reference TRBV28 and TRBJ1-3, reads DVKVTQSSRYLVKRTGEKVFLECVQDMDHENMFWYRQDPGLGLRLIYFSYDVKMKEKGDIPEGYSVSREKKERFSLILESASTNQTSMYLCASSPQRPGNTIYFGEGSWLTVV.

This clone was counted only a few times. CDR3: CASRSEGAGEIDEQYF. As DNA, the CDR3 is TGTGCCAGCAGGTCGGAGGGGGCGGGAGAAATAGACGAGCAGTACTTC. The chain joins TRBV7-8 to TRBJ2-7; D tentatively fits TRBD1 or TRBD2 (7 bases each). Germline-derived CDR1 and CDR2 are SGHVS and FQNEAQ. This CDR3 contains 16 residues. Trimming removed 6 bases from V and 5 bases from J, with 23 bases in between.

The rearrangement uses TRBV28 and TRBJ2-5; D might be TRBD1 (5 bases). Trimming stripped 3 bases from V and 3 bases from J, with 14 bases between. The germline V gene has CDR1 MDHEN and CDR2 SYDVKM. CDR3 length equals 15 residues. CDR3 nucleotides: TGTGCCAGCAGTTTTGGGTTAGGGGCGGAAGAGACCCAGTACTTC. Translated, it gives CASSFGLGAEETQYF.

This chain uses TRBV4-3 with TRBJ2-7, with D uncertain. The germline CDR1 and CDR2 sequences are LGHNA and YSLEER. The germline V and J ends were trimmed by 0 bases and 2 bases, with 11 bases remaining between them. The CDR3 consists of 15 residues. The CDR3 region is CASSQDFSGPYEQYF. The CDR3 nucleotides read TGCGCCAGCAGCCAAGATTTTAGTGGGCCCTACGAGCAGTACTTC.

V usage is TRBV30 and J usage is TRBJ2-7, with TRBD1 matching over 9 bases. CDR1 is GTSNPN and CDR2 is SVGIG in the germline V gene (reference sequence). This CDR3 spans 14 amino acids. V lost 3 bases and J lost 6; bases outside the gene matches: 9. CDR3 sequence: CAWSTGTGYSEQYF. The DNA of the CDR3 is TGTGCCTGGAGCACCGGGACAGGGTATTCCGAGCAGTACTTC.

V usage is TRBV5-8 and J usage is TRBJ1-1; possible D gene TRBD1, 6 bases. Germline V lookup: CDR1 SGHTS, CDR2 YDEGEE. The CDR3 has 15 residues. V was cut by 5 bases and J by 5 bases, with 19 bases left in between. Here the CDR3 reads CASSITRTARTEAFF. The CDR3 nucleotides read TGTGCCAGCAGTATTACCCGGACAGCGAGGACTGAAGCTTTCTTT.

This chain connects TRBV19 to TRBJ2-7; 9 nucleotides line up with TRBD2. The CDR3 is 15 amino acids. The germline CDR1 and CDR2 sequences are LNHDA and SQIVND (reference sequence). V lost 2 bases to trimming and J lost 4 bases; unmatched junction nucleotides: 6. CDR3 sequence (DNA): TGTGCCAGTAGTATAAATAGCGGGAGTACGTACGAGCAGTACTTC. Encoded protein: CASSINSGSTYEQYF.

V usage is TRBV9 and J usage is TRBJ1-6; 9 positions match TRBD1. The CDR3 is made up of 15 amino acids. From germline, CDR1 is SGDLS and CDR2 YYNGEE. V lost 0 bases, J lost 7 bases, and 2 bases stayed unmatched. CDR3 residues: CASSVEGTGNSPLHF. The CDR3 DNA reads TGTGCCAGCAGCGTAGAGGGGACAGGGAATTCACCCCTCCACTTT.

The J gene is TRBJ1-2, the V gene TRBV12-5; D is unresolved. With 4 bases removed from V and 7 bases from J, the gap between germline ends came to 13 bases. Germline-derived CDR1 and CDR2 are LGHNT and FRNRAP. The CDR3 is 13 residues long. DNA for the CDR3: TGTGCTAGTGGTTCGCTCGGGTCGGGTGGCTACACCTTC. Its translation: CASGSLGSGGYTF.

In the case of this clone: This may arise from a read error, as a much more abundant clone is one base away. This rearrangement joins TRBV19 to TRBJ2-3; a weak D match, TRBD2 (6 bases). This CDR3 has 15 amino acids. Per germline, CDR1 LNHDA and CDR2 SQIVND (reference sequence). CDR3 amino acids: CASSIGTEYTDMQYF. CDR3 coding DNA: TGTGCCAGTAGTATCGGGACTGAATACACAGATATGCAGTATTTT. Full variable domain (missing parts from reference TRBV19 and TRBJ2-3): DGGITQSPKYLFRKEGQNVTLSCEQNLNHDAMYWYRQDPGQGLRLIYYSQIVNDFQKGDIAEGYSVSREKKESFPLTVTSAQKNPTAFYLCASSIGTEYTDMQYFGPGTRLTVL.

V gene TRBV5-1 combines with J gene TRBJ2-7; D is perhaps TRBD1 (5 bases). Germline CDR1 reads SGHRS; CDR2 reads YFSETQ. The CDR3 loop spans 15 amino acids. V dropped 1 base and J dropped 5 bases, with 16 bases sitting between them. DNA of the CDR3: TGCGCCAGCAGCTTGTCCCAGGGCCTAAGGGACGAGCAGTACTTC. This translates into CASSLSQGLRDEQYF.

Concerning this clone: With a much larger clone just one base away, this may be a read error. The chain combines TRBV7-9 with TRBJ2-7; TRBD1 matches at 10 bases. The ends lost 5 bases at V and 4 bases at J; junction bases unmatched: 11. Germline values: CDR1 SEHNR, CDR2 FQNEAQ (reference sequence). This CDR3 has 16 residues. The CDR3 sequence is CASSPSGTGEAYEQYF. DNA for the CDR3: TGTGCCAGCAGCCCATCCGGGACAGGGGAAGCATACGAGCAGTACTTC.